The 30 T cell receptor beta chains below all came from one sample that was sequenced in a study of CD8+ T cells in alopecia areata. RNA was extracted and reverse transcribed into cDNA as the sequencing template. Sequencing was performed with immunoSEQ multiplex PCR; in TCRdb, only in-frame clones are kept and a portion is missing. The sample lists 150,000 to 200,000 clones, about 60% seen once, with roughly 15% in the top ten. The starting material was CD4+ T cells sorted from blood, obtained at week 0. The receptors originated from a human donor with alopecia areata.

This chain joins TRBV7-8 and TRBJ2-5; D is possibly TRBD1 (6 bases). V was trimmed by 1 base and J by 5 bases, leaving 14 bases between them. Germline V CDR1 and CDR2: SGHVS, FQNEAQ. The CDR3 is made up of 15 amino acids. CDR3 residues: CASSLGQPTGETQYF. The CDR3 DNA is TGTGCCAGCAGCTTAGGGCAGCCAACAGGGGAGACCCAGTACTTC.

Only a few counts were recorded for this clone. The rearrangement joins TRBV29-1 to TRBJ2-3; D possibly matches TRBD1 or TRBD2 (6 bases each). This CDR3 is built from 14 residues. The V gene's germline CDR1 is SQVTM and CDR2 ANQGSEA. V lost 4 bases, J lost 1 base, and 12 bases lay in between. CDR3 bases: TGCAGCGTTGTTGGGGGGCTGGGCACAGATACGCAGTATTTT. It is translated as CSVVGGLGTDTQYF.

The genes are TRBV2 and TRBJ1-2; 8 bases map to TRBD1. Trimming removed 5 bases from V and 4 bases from J; junction bases left unmatched: 12. The CDR3 length is 16 residues. CDR1 is SNHLY and CDR2 is FYNNEI in the germline V gene. CDR3 region: CASSRRVGRGLYGYTF. Here the CDR3 DNA reads TGTGCCAGCAGTCGCAGAGTGGGCAGGGGGCTCTATGGCTACACCTTC.

The rearrangement links TRBV30 to TRBJ1-2; D possibly corresponds to TRBD1 (5 bases). This CDR3 comprises 14 residues. The germline CDR1 and CDR2 sequences are GTSNPN and SVGIG (reference sequence). Trimming removed 4 bases at V and 2 bases at J, with 14 bases between. CDR3 in amino acids: CAWTVGGKNYGYTF. The CDR3 coding sequence is TGTGCCTGGACCGTGGGGGGAAAAAACTATGGCTACACCTTC. Full variable domain (outside the CDR3, taken from reference TRBV30 and TRBJ1-2): SQTIHQWPATLVQPVGSPLSLECTVEGTSNPNLYWYRQAAGRGLQLLFYSVGIGQISSEVPQNLSASRPQDRQFILSSKKLLLSDSGFYLCAWTVGGKNYGYTFGSGTRLTVV.

As regards this clone: One end of the junction does not line up with germline, which may come from a read error. V and J are TRBV20-1 and TRBJ1-1; 7 nucleotides match TRBD1. The V gene's germline CDR1 is DFQATT and CDR2 SNEGSKA (reference sequence). This CDR3 spans 8 amino acids. The CDR3 DNA sequence: TGCAGTGCTGGGGGACAGAATTTT. Protein: CSAGGQNF.

A remark on this clone: One end of the junction does not line up with germline, which may come from a read error. This chain's CDR3 is CASSPPGLRHFTDAQYF. The CDR3 coding sequence is TGTGCCAGCTCACCACCGGGGCTGCGACATTTCACAGATGCGCAGTATTTT. The chain recombines TRBV18 with TRBJ2-3; D perhaps matches TRBD1 (5 bases). The CDR3 totals 17 residues. The germline CDR1 and CDR2 sequences are KGHSH and LQKENI.

The chain employs TRBV5-6 and TRBJ2-5; TRBD2 agrees at 10 bases. Germline V gene lookup returns CDR1 SGHDT and CDR2 YYEEEE. V shed 4 bases, J shed 2 bases, and the junction held 5 bases outside the gene matches. The CDR3 length is 15 residues. The CDR3 region has the DNA TGTGCCAGCAGCCTACCGGGACTAGCGCAAGAGACCCAGTACTTC. It specifies CASSLPGLAQETQYF.

This clone came up a few times. J is TRBJ2-5 and V is TRBV6-5, with 10 bases that match TRBD1. Germline V gene lookup returns CDR1 MNHEY and CDR2 SVGAGI. V trimming: 4 bases; J trimming: 5 bases; junction bases outside the gene matches: 7. This CDR3 is 15 amino acids long. The CDR3 nucleotides are TGTGCCAGCAGTTTCCCGACAGGGGGCTCGGAGACCCAGTACTTC. Its translation is CASSFPTGGSETQYF.

The rearrangement uses TRBV5-6 and TRBJ2-7, with a tentative D call TRBD2 (6 bases). The CDR3 totals 16 residues. The V end was cut by 0 bases, the J end by 3 bases, with 16 bases between. CDR1 SGHDT and CDR2 YYEEEE come from the germline V gene. CDR3 residues: CASSLGTGRRDYEQYF. CDR3 nucleotides: TGTGCCAGCAGCTTGGGGACGGGAAGGAGGGACTACGAGCAGTACTTC.

This clone was recorded many times. The genes are TRBV25-1 and TRBJ1-3; maybe TRBD1 (5 bases). Germline values: CDR1 MGHDK, CDR2 SYGVNS. V was pared by 3 bases and J by 7 bases, with 13 bases between. The CDR3 loop spans 14 amino acids. For the CDR3, the DNA is TGTGCCAGCAGTGATAGGGGCAGGCGGAACACCATATATTTT. Protein product: CASSDRGRRNTIYF.

The chain couples TRBV25-1 to TRBJ2-7; 7 bases match TRBD1. V lost 5 bases, J lost 2 bases, and 6 bases stayed unmatched. Germline V lookup: CDR1 MGHDK, CDR2 SYGVNS. The CDR3 covers 14 residues. Written as DNA, the CDR3 is TGTGCCAGCAGTCCCACCGGGACAGCCTACGAGCAGTACTTC. This translates into CASSPTGTAYEQYF.

This clone turned up a few times. The chain employs TRBV15 and TRBJ2-5; a weak D match, TRBD1 (5 bases). V was trimmed by 3 bases and J by 3 bases, leaving 17 bases between them. The CDR3 sequence is 16 residues long. Germline loops: CDR1 LNHNV, CDR2 YYDKDF (reference sequence). The CDR3 DNA reads TGTGCCACCAGCAGCCGCCTCGGGCAGGGCAAAGAGACCCAGTACTTC. This gives the protein CATSSRLGQGKETQYF.

This clone was counted only a few times. The chain couples TRBV30 to TRBJ2-1; 14 nucleotides align to TRBD2. The CDR3 extends over 19 amino acids. V dropped 3 bases and J dropped 1; count of bases not matched to a gene: 11. Germline lookup yields CDR1 GTSNPN and CDR2 SVGIG (reference sequence). The CDR3 nucleotides read TGTGCCTGGAGCGGAATCCCGGGACTAGCGGGGGCATCCTACAATGAGCAGTTCTTC. Translated: CAWSGIPGLAGASYNEQFF. Full variable domain (rest looked up from reference TRBV30 and TRBJ2-1): SQTIHQWPATLVQPVGSPLSLECTVEGTSNPNLYWYRQAAGRGLQLLFYSVGIGQISSEVPQNLSASRPQDRQFILSSKKLLLSDSGFYLCAWSGIPGLAGASYNEQFFGPGTRLTVL.

This clone appeared a single time. The gene calls are TRBV15 and TRBJ2-5; tentative D call: TRBD2 (6 bases). The CDR3 runs 13 residues. Trimming cost V 5 bases and J 4 bases, with 11 bases left between them. Germline V gene sequence: CDR1 LNHNV, CDR2 YYDKDF (reference sequence). CDR3 sequence reads: CATSVNGGETQYF. The CDR3 DNA reads TGTGCCACCAGCGTAAACGGGGGAGAGACCCAGTACTTC.

CDR3 region: CASSPDKSGYGYTF. CDR3 DNA sequence: TGTGCCAGCAGTCCCGACAAATCTGGCTATGGCTACACCTTC. The rearrangement links TRBV6-5 to TRBJ1-2, with D unresolved. This CDR3 is built from 14 residues. Trimming pared 5 bases from V and 4 bases from J, leaving 14 bases between. CDR1 MNHEY and CDR2 SVGAGI come from the germline V gene.

Worth noting for this clone: A read error may produce the germline difference seen at one junction end. The chain is built from TRBV15 and TRBJ2-7; possibly TRBD2 for D (7 bases). CDR1 is LNHNV, CDR2 YYDKDF, per germline (reference sequence). The length of the CDR3 is 13 residues. The CDR3 loop is CATSRDRGARVAF. DNA of the CDR3: TGTGCCACCAGCAGAGATCGGGGGGCGCGTGTCGCCTTC. The entire variable domain, with the rest obtained from reference TRBV15 and TRBJ2-7, is as follows: DAMVIQNPRYQVTQFGKPVTLSCSQTLNHNVMYWYQQKSSQAPKLLFHYYDKDFNNEADTPDNFQSRRPNTSFCFLDIRSPGLGDTAMYLCATSRDRGARVAFGPGTRLTVT.

The chain uses TRBV2 and TRBJ2-1; D not resolved. With 5 bases removed from V and 0 bases from J, the gap between germline ends came to 11 bases. In germline, CDR1 is SNHLY, CDR2 FYNNEI. The CDR3 length is 15 residues. This chain's CDR3 is CASSLSWASYNEQFF. CDR3 nucleotide sequence: TGTGCCAGCAGTTTAAGTTGGGCCTCCTACAATGAGCAGTTCTTC.

This rearrangement joins TRBV25-1 to TRBJ2-5, with D unclear. In germline, CDR1 is MGHDK, CDR2 SYGVNS. Trimming took 4 bases from V and 2 from J, leaving 8 bases between them. The CDR3 extends over 13 amino acids. The CDR3 region has the DNA TGTGCCAGCAGTGGGCGGATACAAGAGACCCAGTACTTC. It yields the protein CASSGRIQETQYF. The variable domain in full, completed from reference TRBV25-1 and TRBJ2-5, reads EADIYQTPRYLVIGTGKKITLECSQTMGHDKMYWYQQDPGMELHLIHYSYGVNSTEKGDLSSESTVSRIRTEHFPLTLESARPSHTSQYLCASSGRIQETQYFGPGTRLLVL.

The chain combines TRBV12-5 with TRBJ2-2; TRBD2 might be the D (6 bases). Trimming left V 5 bases short and J 7 bases short, with 11 bases between. The CDR3 is 13 residues long. The germline V gene encodes CDR1 LGHNT and CDR2 FRNRAP. The CDR3 protein is CASGRSTSGELFF. The CDR3 region has the DNA TGTGCTAGTGGTCGCTCGACTAGCGGGGAGCTGTTTTTT.

V gene TRBV5-1 combines with J gene TRBJ2-5; D gene unclear. This CDR3 contains 14 residues. Trimming left V 4 bases short and J 0 bases short, with 10 bases between. From germline, CDR1 is SGHRS and CDR2 YFSETQ. In DNA form, the CDR3 reads TGCGCCAGCAGCCCCCCCGAGTACCAAGAGACCCAGTACTTC. Translation gives CASSPPEYQETQYF.

V and J are TRBV15 and TRBJ2-7; tentative D call: TRBD2 (6 bases). CDR1 and CDR2 (germline): LNHNV, YYDKDF (reference sequence). The CDR3 totals 13 residues. Trimming cost V 0 bases and J 7 bases, with 10 bases left between them. CDR3 DNA: TGTGCCACCAGCAGAGATGGTGGAGGGGAGCAGTACTTC. Translating gives CATSRDGGGEQYF.

The chain joins TRBV2 to TRBJ2-3; 9 nucleotides agree with TRBD2. V was pared by 7 bases and J by 11 bases, with 10 bases of the junction left unmatched. The CDR3 runs to 13 residues. Germline assignment: CDR1 SNHLY and CDR2 FYNNEI. CDR3: CASTFLDSGGQYF. CDR3 coding DNA: TGTGCCAGCACCTTCTTAGATAGCGGGGGGCAGTATTTT. Full variable domain (remainder filled in from reference TRBV2 and TRBJ2-3): EPEVTQTPSHQVTQMGQEVILRCVPISNHLYFYWYRQILGQKVEFLVSFYNNEISEKSEIFDDQFSVERPDGSNFTLKIRSTKLEDSAMYFCASTFLDSGGQYFGPGTRLTVL.

For this clone: A far larger clone is only one base removed, so a read error is likely. V usage is TRBV5-6 and J usage is TRBJ2-6; no reliable D call. Germline V gene data show CDR1 as SGHDT and CDR2 as YYEEEE. CDR3 length equals 15 residues. With 1 base removed from V and 0 bases from J, the gap between germline ends came to 5 bases. The CDR3 DNA sequence: TGTGCCAGCAGCTTGAGAGGCTCTGGGGCCAACGTCCTGACTTTC. Residues: CASSLRGSGANVLTF.

This chain joins TRBV4-1 and TRBJ2-5, with a weak D call TRBD1 (6 bases). Trimming removed 5 bases from V and 2 bases from J, with 12 bases in between. Germline assignment: CDR1 MGHRA and CDR2 YSYEKL. The CDR3 length is 14 residues. CDR3 in amino acids: CASSTRQDQETQYF. The CDR3, as DNA: TGCGCCAGCAGCACCCGACAGGATCAAGAGACCCAGTACTTC.

The CDR3 loop reads CAWSILGLAGGPQFF. CDR3 DNA sequence: TGTGCCTGGAGTATACTCGGACTAGCGGGGGGGCCGCAGTTCTTC. The chain recombines TRBV30 with TRBJ2-1; 15 bases fit TRBD2. The CDR3 runs to 15 residues. V dropped 2 bases and J dropped 12; count of bases not matched to a gene: 8. CDR1 is GTSNPN and CDR2 is SVGIG in the germline V gene (reference sequence). Using reference TRBV30 and TRBJ2-1 for the parts outside the CDR3, the full variable domain is SQTIHQWPATLVQPVGSPLSLECTVEGTSNPNLYWYRQAAGRGLQLLFYSVGIGQISSEVPQNLSASRPQDRQFILSSKKLLLSDSGFYLCAWSILGLAGGPQFFGPGTRLTVL.

V and J are TRBV25-1 and TRBJ1-6; weak D call: TRBD1 (5 bases). The CDR3 sequence is 12 residues long. V lost 5 bases to trimming and J lost 9 bases, with 8 bases between them. CDR1 is MGHDK and CDR2 is SYGVNS in the germline V gene. In nucleotides, the CDR3 is TGTGCCAGCAGTCGGGGCGCTTCACCCCTCCACTTT. Translation gives CASSRGASPLHF.

Points on this clone: This same CDR3 is encoded by further DNA sequences in the sample. The chain couples TRBV11-2 to TRBJ2-5, with no clear D. The V gene lost 1 base and the J gene lost 5 bases, with 2 bases spanning the gap. The CDR3 consists of 11 residues. Germline V gene data show CDR1 as SGHAT and CDR2 as FQNNGV. CDR3 nucleotides: TGTGCCAGCAGCTTAGGGGAGACCCAGTACTTC. Translating it yields CASSLGETQYF.

The V call is TRBV27, the J call TRBJ2-7; D gene ambiguous. Trimming removed 3 bases at V and 2 bases at J, with 20 bases between. Germline V gene sequence: CDR1 MNHEY, CDR2 SMNVEV (reference sequence). This CDR3 has 17 residues. The CDR3 is CASSFVDSWERPYEQYF. The DNA for the CDR3 is TGTGCCAGCAGTTTTGTGGATAGTTGGGAAAGGCCCTACGAGCAGTACTTC.

The gene calls are TRBV29-1 and TRBJ2-7; D remains ambiguous. V was shortened by 5 bases and J by 0 bases, with 8 bases between the two germline ends. The length of the CDR3 is 12 residues. CDR1 and CDR2 (germline): SQVTM, ANQGSEA. The DNA of the CDR3 is TGCAGCGTTTTCGGCGGCTCCTACGAGCAGTACTTC. Amino acid sequence: CSVFGGSYEQYF.

The genes are TRBV7-9 and TRBJ1-6; the D is unclear. This CDR3 is built from 14 residues. Germline V CDR1 and CDR2: SEHNR, FQNEAQ (reference sequence). Trimming pared 0 bases from V and 14 bases from J, leaving 14 bases between. CDR3 coding DNA: TGTGCCAGCAGCTTAGCGATGTCAGACCTCACCCTCCACTTT. Amino acid sequence: CASSLAMSDLTLHF.